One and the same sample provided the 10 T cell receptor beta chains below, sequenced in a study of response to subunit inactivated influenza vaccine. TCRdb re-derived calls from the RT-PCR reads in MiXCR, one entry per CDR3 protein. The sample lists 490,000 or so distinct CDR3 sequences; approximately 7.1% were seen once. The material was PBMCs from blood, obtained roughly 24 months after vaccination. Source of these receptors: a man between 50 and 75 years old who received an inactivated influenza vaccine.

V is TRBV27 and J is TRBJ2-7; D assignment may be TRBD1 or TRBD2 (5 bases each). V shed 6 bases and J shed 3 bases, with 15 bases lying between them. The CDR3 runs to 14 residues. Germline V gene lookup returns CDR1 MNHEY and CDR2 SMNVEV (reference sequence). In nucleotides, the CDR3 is TGTGCCAGCAGCCCCTCCGGGACGAACTACGAGCAGTACTTC. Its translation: CASSPSGTNYEQYF.

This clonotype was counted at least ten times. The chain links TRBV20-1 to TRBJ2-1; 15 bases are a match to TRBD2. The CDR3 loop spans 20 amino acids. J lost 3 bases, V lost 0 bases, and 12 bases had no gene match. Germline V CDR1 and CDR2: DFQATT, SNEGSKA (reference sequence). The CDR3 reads CSARDRPGTSGRLNYNEQFF. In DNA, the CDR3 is TGCAGTGCTAGAGATAGGCCCGGGACTAGCGGGAGGCTCAACTACAATGAGCAGTTCTTC.

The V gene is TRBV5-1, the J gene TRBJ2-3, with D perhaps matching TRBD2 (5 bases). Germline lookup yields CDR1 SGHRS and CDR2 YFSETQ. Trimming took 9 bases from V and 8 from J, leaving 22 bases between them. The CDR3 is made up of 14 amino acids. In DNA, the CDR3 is TGCGCCACCCGCGTTACCCGGGAAGGAGTTACGCAGTATTTT. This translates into CATRVTREGVTQYF. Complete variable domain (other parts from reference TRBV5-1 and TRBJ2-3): KAGVTQTPRYLIKTRGQQVTLSCSPISGHRSVSWYQQTPGQGLQFLFEYFSETQRNKGNFPGRFSGRQFSNSRSEMNVSTLELGDSALYLCATRVTREGVTQYFGPGTRLTVL.

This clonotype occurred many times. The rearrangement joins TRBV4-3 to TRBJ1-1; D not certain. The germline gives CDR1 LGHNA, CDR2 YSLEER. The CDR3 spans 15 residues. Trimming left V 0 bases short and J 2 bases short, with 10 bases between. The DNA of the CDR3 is TGCGCCAGCAGCCAAGATATTGGGTTCAACACTGAAGCTTTCTTT. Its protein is CASSQDIGFNTEAFF.

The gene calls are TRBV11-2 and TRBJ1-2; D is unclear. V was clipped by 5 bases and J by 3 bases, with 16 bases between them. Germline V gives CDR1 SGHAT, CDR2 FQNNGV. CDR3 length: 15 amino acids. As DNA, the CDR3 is TGTGCCAGCAGCACTTATCCGGGCAGTCACTATGGCTACACCTTC. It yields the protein CASSTYPGSHYGYTF.

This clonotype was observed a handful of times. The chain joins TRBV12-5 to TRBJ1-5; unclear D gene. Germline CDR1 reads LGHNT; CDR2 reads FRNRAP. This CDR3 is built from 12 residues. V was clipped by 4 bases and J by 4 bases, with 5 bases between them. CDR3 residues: CASGYENQPQHF. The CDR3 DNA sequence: TGTGCTAGTGGTTATGAAAATCAGCCCCAGCATTTT.

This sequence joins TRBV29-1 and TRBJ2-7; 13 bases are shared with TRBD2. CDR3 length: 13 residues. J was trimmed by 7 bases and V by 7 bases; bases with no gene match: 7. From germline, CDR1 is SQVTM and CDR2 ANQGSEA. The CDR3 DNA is TGCAGCGCAGCCGGACTAGCGGGAGAGGAGCAGTACTTC. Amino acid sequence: CSAAGLAGEEQYF.

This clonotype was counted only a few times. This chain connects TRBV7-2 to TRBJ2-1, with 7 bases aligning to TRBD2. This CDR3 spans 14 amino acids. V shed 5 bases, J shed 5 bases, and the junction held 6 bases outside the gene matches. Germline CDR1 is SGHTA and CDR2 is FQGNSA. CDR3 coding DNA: TGTGCCAGCAGCATAATGGGACTAAACAATGAGCAGTTCTTC. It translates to CASSIMGLNNEQFF.

The CDR3 loop is CASSYAALGTYEQYF. CDR3 coding DNA: TGTGCCAGCAGTTACGCCGCCCTCGGAACCTACGAGCAGTACTTC. J is TRBJ2-7 and V is TRBV6-5; no reliable D call. The V gene's germline CDR1 is MNHEY and CDR2 SVGAGI. The CDR3 runs to 15 residues. V was cut by 2 bases and J by 2 bases, with 13 bases left in between.

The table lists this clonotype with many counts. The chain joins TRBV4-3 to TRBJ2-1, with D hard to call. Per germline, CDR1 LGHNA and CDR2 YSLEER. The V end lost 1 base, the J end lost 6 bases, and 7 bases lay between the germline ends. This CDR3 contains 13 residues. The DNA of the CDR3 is TGCGCCAGCAGCCAAGGACGGGTCAATGAGCAGTTCTTC. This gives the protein CASSQGRVNEQFF.